A single sample gave rise to the 32 T cell receptor beta chains below, sequenced in a study of human T cells and chemical hapten exposure. Via MiXCR, TCRdb re-called the RACE reads, giving one row per CDR3 protein. The sample has some 74,000 distinct CDR3 sequences, 10% to 15% seen once; the top ten hold around 5.8%. This sample's time point: patch test 3, about 24 weeks after DPC sensitization. The sample's treatment: therapeutic diphenylcyclopropenone sensitization with weekly scalp DPC. The starting material was whole blood, obtained in connection with sensitization to the hapten diphenylcyclopropenone (DPC). These receptors were taken from a woman aged 50 to 60 with alopecia areata. Some clones in this sample may be carry-over from other donors' samples.

The genes are TRBV3-1 and TRBJ2-7; D may be TRBD1 (5 bases). The V and J ends lost 4 bases and 4 bases respectively, with 17 bases between them. Germline V gives CDR1 LGHDT, CDR2 YNNKEL (reference sequence). The CDR3 sequence is 15 residues long. The CDR3 DNA follows: TGTGCCAGCAGCCGACTGATGGCAGGGCGATACGAGCAGTACTTC. Encoded protein: CASSRLMAGRYEQYF.

This clonotype was seen more than once but under ten times. V is TRBV12-3 or TRBV12-4 and J is TRBJ2-1; D gene unclear. This CDR3 comprises 15 residues. Trimming took 7 bases from V and 0 from J, leaving 13 bases between them. CDR3: CASNSLQSSYNEQFF. The CDR3 nucleotides are TGTGCCAGCAACTCCCTTCAGAGCTCCTACAATGAGCAGTTCTTC.

This sequence joins TRBV18 and TRBJ1-1; D is uncertain. The CDR3 runs to 13 residues. V lost 5 bases and J 2 bases, leaving 9 bases between the germline ends. The V gene's germline CDR1 is KGHSH and CDR2 LQKENI. The CDR3 DNA reads as TGTGCCAGCTCATCAGAAACTAACACTGAAGCTTTCTTT. Encoded protein: CASSSETNTEAFF.

This clonotype has more than one count but fewer than ten. The V and J genes are TRBV6-4 and TRBJ2-1, with D unresolved. The CDR3 sequence is 13 residues long. The germline gives CDR1 MRHNA, CDR2 SNTAGT. Deletions cut 4 bases from V and 2 bases from J, with 6 bases between. The CDR3 bases are TGTGCCAGCAGTGTGCCCCCCTACAATGAGCAGTTCTTC. Residues: CASSVPPYNEQFF.

The J gene is TRBJ1-1, the V gene TRBV7-9; no firm D call. CDR3 size: 13 residues. Per the germline V gene, CDR1 is SEHNR and CDR2 is FQNEAQ (reference sequence). The V and J ends lost 5 bases and 0 bases respectively, with 7 bases between them. The CDR3 DNA follows: TGTGCCAGCAGCACCGAACTGAACACTGAAGCTTTCTTT. Translation gives CASSTELNTEAFF.

This clonotype has at least ten counts. V and J are TRBV12-5 and TRBJ2-1; TRBD2 matches 12 bases. V lost 3 bases, J lost 0 bases, and 3 bases stayed unmatched. This CDR3 comprises 17 residues. Germline values: CDR1 LGHNT, CDR2 FRNRAP. The CDR3 sequence: CASGFSTSGSSYNEQFF. CDR3 in DNA: TGTGCTAGTGGTTTCTCGACTAGCGGGAGCTCCTACAATGAGCAGTTCTTC.

At least ten counts were recorded for this clonotype. CDR3 amino acids: CASSLVRGLSTDTQYF. CDR3 bases: TGTGCCAGCAGCTTAGTCAGAGGATTAAGCACAGATACGCAGTATTTT. The gene calls are TRBV7-9 and TRBJ2-3; no definite D call. This CDR3 comprises 16 residues. Trimming cost V 1 base and J 0 bases, with 11 bases left between them. From germline, CDR1 is SEHNR and CDR2 FQNEAQ (reference sequence).

The J gene is TRBJ1-1, the V gene TRBV25-1; D not certain. There are 14 residues in the CDR3. Trimming cost V 6 bases and J 2 bases, with 13 bases left between them. CDR1 and CDR2 from the germline V gene are MGHDK and SYGVNS. CDR3 residues: CASRTDTRNTEAFF. CDR3 in DNA: TGTGCCAGCAGAACCGACACACGAAACACTGAAGCTTTCTTT.

This clonotype was seen many times. This chain connects TRBV11-2 to TRBJ2-5, with D unresolved. V lost 1 base, J lost 2 bases, and 5 bases lay in between. This CDR3 region has 13 residues. Per the germline V gene, CDR1 is SGHAT and CDR2 is FQNNGV. The CDR3 DNA follows: TGTGCCAGCAGCTTAGTGGGACAAGAGACCCAGTACTTC. It encodes CASSLVGQETQYF.

This clonotype was observed at least ten times. The V call is TRBV12-3 or TRBV12-4, the J call TRBJ1-2, with TRBD1 identical over 7 bases. The CDR3 covers 13 residues. The trim removed 5 bases at V and 4 bases at J, leaving 4 bases unmatched. In DNA, the CDR3 is TGTGCCAGCAGTCGACAGGGTGCCTATGGCTACACCTTC. Translation: CASSRQGAYGYTF.

The chain recombines TRBV5-1 with TRBJ2-3; D ambiguous. The CDR3 consists of 10 residues. CDR1 is SGHRS and CDR2 is YFSETQ in the germline V gene. V lost 7 bases to trimming and J lost 6 bases, with 6 bases between them. The CDR3: CASPRDTQYF. CDR3 DNA: TGCGCCAGCCCCCGGGATACGCAGTATTTT.

The J gene is TRBJ1-1, the V gene TRBV7-8, with D possibly TRBD1 on 6 matching bases. Germline V gene lookup returns CDR1 SGHVS and CDR2 FQNEAQ. V was shortened by 8 bases and J by 0 bases, with 19 bases between the two germline ends. The CDR3 is 16 amino acids. This CDR3 reads CASAAGAVGMNTEAFF. For the CDR3, the DNA is TGTGCCAGCGCTGCGGGGGCTGTTGGGATGAACACTGAAGCTTTCTTT. Full variable domain (remainder filled in from reference TRBV7-8 and TRBJ1-1): GAGVSQSPRYKVAKRGQDVALRCDPISGHVSLFWYQQALGQGPEFLTYFQNEAQLDKSGLPSDRFFAERPEGSVSTLKIQRTQQEDSAVYLCASAAGAVGMNTEAFFGQGTRLTVV.

This clonotype was recorded at least ten times. The chain links TRBV3-1 to TRBJ2-1; 7 nucleotides match TRBD2. CDR1 LGHDT and CDR2 YNNKEL come from the germline V gene (reference sequence). V shed 0 bases and J 4 bases; nucleotides not matched to a gene: 9. There are 17 residues in the CDR3. The DNA for the CDR3 is TGTGCCAGCAGCCAAGAGAAGCGGGACTATATATACAATGAGCAGTTCTTC. This gives the protein CASSQEKRDYIYNEQFF.

CDR3 in amino acids: CASSNNPAGGWADTQYF. CDR3 sequence (DNA): TGTGCCAGTAGCAACAACCCAGCGGGAGGGTGGGCCGATACGCAGTATTTT. The chain combines TRBV19 with TRBJ2-3; 10 bases are shared with TRBD2. Germline V gene data show CDR1 as LNHDA and CDR2 as SQIVND (reference sequence). J was trimmed by 6 bases and V by 6 bases; bases with no gene match: 15. The CDR3 runs to 17 residues.

This clonotype has ten or more counts. V usage is TRBV7-9 and J usage is TRBJ2-7; D might be TRBD1 (6 bases). This CDR3 is 13 amino acids long. The V end lost 5 bases, the J end lost 2 bases, and 10 bases lay between the germline ends. The germline V gene has CDR1 SEHNR and CDR2 FQNEAQ (reference sequence). CDR3: CASSRTVTYEQYF. The CDR3 nucleotides are TGTGCCAGCAGCCGGACAGTGACCTACGAGCAGTACTTC.

About this clonotype itself: A much bigger clone sits one base away, suggesting this may be a read error. The CDR3 does not close with the conserved phenylalanine or tryptophan, likely indicating a read error. The V gene is TRBV10-2, the J gene TRBJ2-5; D tentatively reads TRBD1 or TRBD2 (5 bases each). Per germline, CDR1 WSHSY and CDR2 SAAADI. V was clipped by 4 bases and J by 3 bases, with 6 bases between them. The CDR3 totals 12 residues. The CDR3 loop is CASSVGEETQYL. CDR3 nucleotide sequence: TGCGCCAGCAGTGTGGGGGAAGAGACCCAGTACCTC.

This clonotype was observed at least ten times. The V and J genes are TRBV9 and TRBJ2-3, with D tentatively TRBD2 (5 bases). CDR3 length equals 13 residues. Trimming took off 4 bases at V and 6 bases at J, with 12 bases between the two ends. In germline, CDR1 is SGDLS, CDR2 YYNGEE. CDR3 nucleotide sequence: TGTGCCAGCAGCCCAGGACTCGCGGATACGCAGTATTTT. Residues: CASSPGLADTQYF. The full variable domain, its missing parts supplied by reference TRBV9 and TRBJ2-3, is DSGVTQTPKHLITATGQRVTLRCSPRSGDLSVYWYQQSLDQGLQFLIQYYNGEERAKGNILERFSAQQFPDLHSELNLSSLELGDSALYFCASSPGLADTQYFGPGTRLTVL.

This clonotype was counted between two and nine times. This chain connects TRBV18 to TRBJ2-3; 9 nucleotides align to TRBD1. This CDR3 contains 15 residues. After removal of 3 bases from V and 4 bases from J, the junction contained 5 bases not matched to a gene. Germline CDR1 KGHSH, CDR2 LQKENI. The CDR3 reads CASSPGQGVADTQYF. The CDR3 DNA reads as TGTGCCAGCTCACCGGGACAGGGTGTAGCAGATACGCAGTATTTT.

The chain uses TRBV12-3 or TRBV12-4 and TRBJ2-2, with a tentative D call TRBD1 (6 bases). The CDR3 has 15 residues. Trimming shortened V by 5 bases and J by 1 base, and 11 bases separated the two germline ends. In DNA form, the CDR3 reads TGTGCCAGCAGTCCCACAGGGAGGAACACCGGGGAGCTGTTTTTT. Translation gives CASSPTGRNTGELFF.

This chain uses TRBV20-1 with TRBJ2-1; D is unclear. The V and J ends lost 1 base and 6 bases respectively, with 16 bases between them. Germline values: CDR1 DFQATT, CDR2 SNEGSKA (reference sequence). The CDR3 spans 15 residues. CDR3 in amino acids: CSARGLYKGSNEQFF. For the CDR3, the DNA is TGCAGTGCTAGAGGGCTGTACAAAGGGTCCAATGAGCAGTTCTTC.

This clonotype has only a few counts. This CDR3 is CSVGGNTWGEQYF. In DNA, the CDR3 is TGCAGCGTTGGCGGGAACACCTGGGGCGAGCAGTACTTC. The V gene is TRBV29-1, the J gene TRBJ2-7, with D perhaps matching TRBD2 (6 bases). Trimming removed 4 bases from V and 6 bases from J, with 16 bases in between. Germline CDR1 and CDR2: SQVTM and ANQGSEA. The CDR3 length is 13 residues.

This clonotype turned up a few times. The chain links TRBV19 to TRBJ2-3, with TRBD2 as a possible D gene (6 bases). The CDR3 totals 14 residues. Germline V lookup: CDR1 LNHDA, CDR2 SQIVND (reference sequence). Trimming took 4 bases from V and 2 from J, leaving 10 bases between them. The CDR3 nucleotides are TGTGCCAGTAGTAGGGACTTTCTCACAGATACGCAGTATTTT. Amino acids: CASSRDFLTDTQYF.

This clonotype was observed many times. The rearrangement joins TRBV5-1 to TRBJ2-6; D call uncertain. Germline V gives CDR1 SGHRS, CDR2 YFSETQ. V was trimmed by 1 base and J by 2 bases, leaving 16 bases between them. This CDR3 spans 18 amino acids. The CDR3 reads CASSLKLVAGPGANVLTF. As DNA, the CDR3 is TGCGCCAGCAGCTTGAAGTTGGTCGCAGGTCCTGGGGCCAACGTCCTGACTTTC.

The CDR3 nucleotides read TGTGCCAGCAGCCCCGGACCTTCACCCCTCCACTTT. This codes for CASSPGPSPLHF. The chain couples TRBV12-3 or TRBV12-4 to TRBJ1-6, with no clear D. The length of the CDR3 is 12 residues. Trimming removed 6 bases at V and 9 bases at J, with 9 bases between.

This clonotype was picked up a small number of times. CDR3 amino acids: CASRDQRHGYTF. CDR3 in DNA: TGCGCCAGCAGAGACCAGAGACATGGCTACACCTTC. The gene calls are TRBV5-1 and TRBJ1-2; D is unclear. The CDR3 loop spans 12 amino acids. Germline V gene lookup returns CDR1 SGHRS and CDR2 YFSETQ. V lost 5 bases to trimming and J lost 6 bases, with 11 bases between them.

V usage is TRBV10-2 and J usage is TRBJ1-6, with D perhaps matching TRBD1 (5 bases). This CDR3 has 15 residues. Germline V gene lookup returns CDR1 WSHSY and CDR2 SAAADI. V dropped 0 bases and J dropped 7 bases, with 10 bases sitting between them. For the CDR3, the DNA is TGCGCCAGCAGTGAGTCAACAGGCGCGAATTCACCCCTCCACTTT. Its translation is CASSESTGANSPLHF.

This clonotype has at least ten counts. The V call is TRBV7-9, the J call TRBJ2-3, with 7 nucleotides matching TRBD2. Germline values: CDR1 SEHNR, CDR2 FQNEAQ (reference sequence). Losses at the gene ends were 5 bases for V and 2 bases for J; bases not matched to a gene: 4. The CDR3 is 14 residues long. CDR3 amino acids: CASSPSGNTDTQYF. CDR3 DNA sequence: TGTGCCAGCAGCCCCAGCGGGAACACAGATACGCAGTATTTT.

V gene TRBV20-1 combines with J gene TRBJ2-1; no clear D. Germline values: CDR1 DFQATT, CDR2 SNEGSKA (reference sequence). V was shortened by 0 bases and J by 8 bases, with 17 bases between the two germline ends. The CDR3 is 15 residues long. The CDR3 protein is CSARDLRGTLDEQFF. The CDR3 nucleotides are TGCAGTGCTAGAGATCTTCGCGGAACCTTGGATGAGCAGTTCTTC.

There are many counts of this clonotype. V gene TRBV18 combines with J gene TRBJ2-7; D gene uncertain. CDR3 length: 12 residues. The V and J ends lost 6 bases and 3 bases respectively, with 9 bases between them. Germline CDR1 is KGHSH and CDR2 is LQKENI. CDR3 bases: TGTGCCAGCTCGGTGGGCGGCTACGAGCAGTACTTC. Amino acids: CASSVGGYEQYF.

This clonotype was observed a handful of times. The chain couples TRBV11-2 to TRBJ2-1, with D maybe TRBD2 (6 bases). Deletions cut 5 bases from V and 9 bases from J, with 14 bases between. Germline values: CDR1 SGHAT, CDR2 FQNNGV. The length of the CDR3 is 13 residues. DNA of the CDR3: TGTGCCAGCAGCCTCGGACTAATAGCTGAGCAGTTCTTC. Its translation is CASSLGLIAEQFF.

This clonotype has at least ten counts. The chain employs TRBV12-3 or TRBV12-4 and TRBJ1-2; no definite D call. This CDR3 spans 14 amino acids. V was trimmed by 6 bases and J by 9 bases, leaving 20 bases between them. The CDR3 loop is CASSLGPQGGSYTF. CDR3 DNA sequence: TGTGCCAGCAGCCTAGGGCCCCAAGGAGGGAGCTACACCTTC.

The count of this clonotype is one. The chain couples TRBV20-1 to TRBJ2-1; TRBD2 is a possible D gene (5 bases). Trimming took off 3 bases at V and 9 bases at J, with 9 bases between the two ends. The CDR3 extends over 11 amino acids. The germline V gene has CDR1 DFQATT and CDR2 SNEGSKA (reference sequence). This CDR3 is CSARLTTEQFF. The CDR3 DNA reads TGCAGTGCTAGGTTGACTACTGAGCAGTTCTTC.